The 20 T cell receptor beta chains given below trace back to one sample, sequenced in a study of blood T cell repertoires in COVID-19. Profiling relied on immunoSEQ multiplex PCR, and the TCRdb table lists in-frame clones only, not all of them. Found here are around 450,000 clones, about 90% of them singletons; the top ten hold 0.6%. The material sequenced was PBMCs or T cells enriched from blood (not recorded which). The receptors here all came from a man aged 18 to 35 who had recovered from COVID-19.

The chain carries TRBV28 and TRBJ2-7; weak D call: TRBD2 (6 bases). The CDR3 runs to 13 residues. Trimming removed 6 bases at V and 7 bases at J, with 16 bases between. The germline V gene encodes CDR1 MDHEN and CDR2 SYDVKM. CDR3 sequence (DNA): TGTGCCAGCAGCTCTCGACTAGGGGAGGAGCAGTACTTC. Its translation: CASSSRLGEEQYF.

This chain links TRBV27 with TRBJ1-2; D unresolved. Deletions cut 9 bases from V and 8 bases from J, with 22 bases between. Germline lookup yields CDR1 MNHEY and CDR2 SMNVEV (reference sequence). The CDR3 contains 14 residues. The CDR3 bases are TGTGCCAGTCAGCTGGTGCCCGGGATTGGGGGCTACACCTTC. The encoded protein is CASQLVPGIGGYTF.

This rearrangement joins TRBV6-5 to TRBJ2-7; tentative D call: TRBD2 (6 bases). The CDR3 spans 13 residues. The ends were cut back, 10 bases at V and 1 base at J, with 14 bases in the middle. Looked up from germline, CDR1 is MNHEY and CDR2 is SVGAGI. The CDR3 sequence: CATTGEGSYEQYF. CDR3 in DNA: TGTGCCACCACGGGAGAGGGGTCCTACGAGCAGTACTTC.

DNA of the CDR3: TGTGCCAGCAGCGCGACAGGAAACCTAATGAGAGGACTGTTTTTT. Protein product: CASSATGNLMRGLFF. The chain employs TRBV7-9 and TRBJ1-4; the D gene is possibly TRBD1 (6 bases). V was trimmed by 5 bases and J by 13 bases, leaving 23 bases between them. The CDR3 covers 15 residues. The germline gives CDR1 SEHNR, CDR2 FQNEAQ (reference sequence).

The chain employs TRBV19 and TRBJ1-5, with TRBD1 identical over 7 bases. CDR3 length equals 15 residues. Germline lookup yields CDR1 LNHDA and CDR2 SQIVND (reference sequence). The J segment lost 3 bases and the V segment lost 7 bases, leaving 9 bases of the junction unmatched. In nucleotides, the CDR3 is TGTGCCAGTAAGAGACAGGGCGCATTCAATCAGCCCCAGCATTTT. It encodes CASKRQGAFNQPQHF.

The chain links TRBV2 to TRBJ2-1, with TRBD1 as a possible D gene (6 bases). The V end lost 7 bases, the J end lost 6 bases, and 10 bases lay between the germline ends. The CDR3 loop spans 12 amino acids. Germline CDR1 reads SNHLY; CDR2 reads FYNNEI. The CDR3 spells CASKRGSNEQFF. For the CDR3, the DNA is TGTGCCAGCAAGAGGGGGAGCAATGAGCAGTTCTTC. Based on the CDR3 plus reference TRBV2 and TRBJ2-1, the full variable domain is EPEVTQTPSHQVTQMGQEVILRCVPISNHLYFYWYRQILGQKVEFLVSFYNNEISEKSEIFDDQFSVERPDGSNFTLKIRSTKLEDSAMYFCASKRGSNEQFFGPGTRLTVL.

The chain is built from TRBV6-5 and TRBJ2-5; D is uncertain. Trimming took off 2 bases at V and 2 bases at J, with 6 bases between the two ends. The CDR3 is 13 residues long. Germline values: CDR1 MNHEY, CDR2 SVGAGI. The CDR3 here is CASSYGQQETQYF. CDR3 bases: TGTGCCAGCAGTTACGGCCAGCAAGAGACCCAGTACTTC.

The rearrangement uses TRBV7-9 and TRBJ1-3; D unclear. Trimming took 6 bases from V and 4 from J, leaving 10 bases between them. This CDR3 has 13 residues. Germline V CDR1 and CDR2: SEHNR, FQNEAQ (reference sequence). The CDR3 DNA reads TGTGCCAGCAGGCCTTCGACAGGAAACACCATATATTTT. Amino acids: CASRPSTGNTIYF.

DNA for the CDR3: TGTGCCAGCAGCTTGGGACAGGGCTTCCCCTACGAGCAGTACTTC. It codes for CASSLGQGFPYEQYF. The V gene is TRBV5-5, the J gene TRBJ2-7; the match to TRBD1 covers 7 bases. Germline CDR1 and CDR2: SGHKS and YYEKEE (reference sequence). The CDR3 is made up of 15 amino acids. J gave up 2 bases and V 0 bases, and 5 bases lay outside the gene matches.

This chain connects TRBV5-1 to TRBJ1-1; 7 bases agree with TRBD1. Germline assignment: CDR1 SGHRS and CDR2 YFSETQ. The V and J ends lost 0 bases and 11 bases, in that order; junction bases with no gene match: 10. The CDR3 has 14 amino acids. CDR3 protein: CASSLAGRQGNAFF. In nucleotides, the CDR3 is TGCGCCAGCAGCTTGGCCGGGAGACAGGGAAACGCTTTCTTT. Complete variable domain (other parts from reference TRBV5-1 and TRBJ1-1): KAGVTQTPRYLIKTRGQQVTLSCSPISGHRSVSWYQQTPGQGLQFLFEYFSETQRNKGNFPGRFSGRQFSNSRSEMNVSTLELGDSALYLCASSLAGRQGNAFFGQGTRLTVV.

The V and J genes are TRBV30 and TRBJ1-1; 7 nucleotides agree with TRBD1. The length of the CDR3 is 12 residues. The junction had 5 bases not matched to a gene; V was cut back by 4 bases and J by 6 bases. Per germline, CDR1 GTSNPN and CDR2 SVGIG (reference sequence). The chain's CDR3 is CAWNRGGAEAFF. As DNA, the CDR3 is TGTGCCTGGAACAGGGGTGGCGCTGAAGCTTTCTTT.

This chain joins TRBV7-3 and TRBJ2-2; D is unclear. The V gene lost 2 bases and the J gene lost 4 bases, with 2 bases spanning the gap. Germline lookup yields CDR1 SGHTA and CDR2 FQGTGA. The CDR3 consists of 12 residues. CDR3 sequence reads: CASSLRTGELFF. CDR3 nucleotides: TGTGCCAGCAGCTTACGCACCGGGGAGCTGTTTTTT.

The chain couples TRBV11-2 to TRBJ2-3, with 7 bases lining up with TRBD2. The CDR3 has 14 residues. V dropped 1 base and J dropped 8; count of bases not matched to a gene: 6. Germline loops: CDR1 SGHAT, CDR2 FQNNGV. For the CDR3, the DNA is TGTGCCAGCAGCTTAGCTGGACTAGGAACTACGCAGTATTTT. Translation: CASSLAGLGTTQYF.

The chain combines TRBV19 with TRBJ2-3; 11 bases are shared with TRBD2. The V and J ends lost 7 bases and 3 bases, in that order; junction bases with no gene match: 3. The CDR3 has 14 amino acids. Germline loops: CDR1 LNHDA, CDR2 SQIVND (reference sequence). Here the CDR3 reads CASTSGRRTDTQYF. DNA for the CDR3: TGTGCCAGTACTAGCGGGAGGAGGACAGATACGCAGTATTTT.

The chain combines TRBV6-5 with TRBJ1-1, with D possibly TRBD1 on 6 matching bases. The germline V and J ends were trimmed by 5 bases and 10 bases, with 17 bases remaining between them. Germline lookup yields CDR1 MNHEY and CDR2 SVGAGI. The CDR3 runs to 13 residues. The CDR3 region has the DNA TGTGCCAGCAGTCCACAGGGAACGGGTGCAGCTTTCTTT. As protein: CASSPQGTGAAFF.

This chain connects TRBV29-1 to TRBJ2-3; 7 bases are a match to TRBD2. Unmatched junction bases numbered 11, after V lost 5 bases and J lost 3 bases. This CDR3 is built from 15 residues. CDR1 SQVTM and CDR2 ANQGSEA come from the germline V gene. The CDR3 reads CSVPRGSGVTDTQYF. In DNA form, the CDR3 reads TGCAGCGTTCCTCGAGGAAGCGGGGTGACAGATACGCAGTATTTT.

The chain couples TRBV7-9 to TRBJ1-2, with 7 bases aligning to TRBD1. In germline, CDR1 is SEHNR, CDR2 FQNEAQ (reference sequence). The CDR3 extends over 14 amino acids. Trimming cost V 2 bases and J 8 bases; bases outside gene matches: 8. The CDR3 loop is CASSLKEGAGGYTF. CDR3 sequence (DNA): TGTGCCAGCAGCTTAAAAGAGGGGGCGGGCGGCTACACCTTC.

In DNA form, the CDR3 reads TGTGCCAGCAGCTCACGGACAGGAGGCGCAATAGATACGCAGTATTTT. Protein: CASSSRTGGAIDTQYF. The J gene is TRBJ2-3, the V gene TRBV9; TRBD1 matches 7 bases. Germline V gives CDR1 SGDLS, CDR2 YYNGEE. The CDR3 is 16 residues long. The V gene end was trimmed by 4 bases and the J gene end by 5 bases; junction bases not matched to a gene: 13.

The J gene is TRBJ2-1, the V gene TRBV10-2; TRBD1 matches at 11 bases. J lost 9 bases, V lost 6 bases, and 7 bases had no gene match. Germline CDR1 and CDR2: WSHSY and SAAADI. This CDR3 has 14 residues. The CDR3 nucleotides read TGCGCCAGCAGGGGGACAGGGGGGGCGACTGAGCAGTTCTTC. Translation: CASRGTGGATEQFF.

The V gene is TRBV29-1, the J gene TRBJ1-2; 7 nucleotides line up with TRBD1. The CDR3 is made up of 15 amino acids. The ends lost 0 bases at V and 8 bases at J; junction bases unmatched: 12. CDR1 is SQVTM and CDR2 is ANQGSEA in the germline V gene. CDR3 sequence (DNA): TGCAGCGTTGAAGATCGTAGACAGGGTGACGACGGCTACACCTTC. Translated: CSVEDRRQGDDGYTF.